This T cell receptor beta chain derives from a study of Ad26.COV2.S vaccination and SARS-CoV-2 variants. The assay was immunoSEQ multiplex PCR, and TCRdb's table has in-frame clones only and misses some. The sample has about 480,000 clones, around 85% seen once. Described treatment: some 20 received Ad26.COV2.S at low or high dose, single or two shots; 5 received placebo; per-sample allocation not given. The samples were gathered on day 63 after the first injection of vaccine or placebo. This clone was seen a few times. Trimming took off 0 bases at V and 9 bases at J, with 18 bases between the two ends. The CDR3 contains 16 residues. The germline CDR1 and CDR2 sequences are ENHRY and SYGVKD.

This TCR was sampled from a person aged 18-65 years who received the Ad26.COV2.S COVID-19 vaccine or a placebo. This specimen was peripheral blood, taken in a trial of Ad26.COV2.S vaccine versus placebo. The chain couples TRBV10-3 to TRBJ1-5, with D possibly TRBD1 on 5 matching bases. As DNA, the CDR3 is TGTGCCATCAGTGAGTCGGAAGGGGCGGGAGGACGGCCCCAGCATTTT. Translation gives CAISESEGAGGRPQHF.